Listed below are T cell receptor beta chains from one sample, sequenced in a study of blood T cell repertoires in COVID-19. This table comes from immunoSEQ multiplex PCR, and its TCRdb copy is limited to in-frame clones, with some not included. The data show 250,000 to 350,000 clones, about 90% seen once. The specimen sequenced was peripheral blood. The source is a woman aged 45-65 years who had recovered from COVID-19. Both conserved end residues are part of each CDR3. Each record gives: clone size, J gene, D gene, CDR3 length, V gene, CDR3 protein, CDR3 DNA. The D gene is left open where the match is weak. Clone size appears in some rows only: once, few, many, or a class for an expanded clone.

>-|TRBJ2-7|TRBD1|12|TRBV30
CAWRGQGSEQYF
TGTGCCTGGAGGGGACAGGGGTCCGAGCAGTACTTC
>-|TRBJ2-5|TRBD2|17|TRBV19
CASSKGLAGVIGETQYF
TGTGCCAGTAGTAAGGGACTAGCGGGAGTCATAGGAGAGACCCAGTACTTC
>few|TRBJ2-7|-|15|TRBV4-3
CASSQDRTRIHEQYF
TGCGCCAGCAGCCAAGATCGGACACGGATTCACGAGCAGTACTTC
>-|TRBJ2-1|-|15|TRBV2
CASSENSVSYNEQFF
TGTGCCAGCAGTGAAAATAGCGTTTCCTACAATGAGCAGTTCTTC
>once|TRBJ1-2|-|13|TRBV5-6
CASSLTADYGYTF
TGTGCCAGCAGCTTGACAGCCGACTATGGCTACACCTTC
>once|TRBJ2-3|TRBD2|16|TRBV2
CASRDPRAGGTDTQYF
TGTGCCAGCAGGGACCCCCGAGCGGGAGGAACAGATACGCAGTATTTT
>once|TRBJ2-2|-|15|TRBV7-2
CASSLRAGEGGELFF
TGTGCCAGCAGCCTCCGGGCAGGGGAGGGCGGGGAGCTGTTTTTT
>-|TRBJ1-2|TRBD1|13|TRBV5-1
CASSLAQGADYTF
TGCGCCAGCAGCCTGGCACAGGGGGCTGACTACACCTTC
>-|TRBJ1-1|-|15|TRBV9
CASSVGGRRSDGAFF
TGTGCCAGCAGCGTAGGAGGGCGTCGATCTGATGGGGCTTTCTTT
>-|TRBJ1-2|-|10|TRBV28
CASGSRGYTF
TGTGCCAGCGGGAGTAGGGGCTACACCTTC
>-|TRBJ1-3|-|14|TRBV6-5
CASSYGQPQSTIYF
TGTGCCAGCAGTTACGGGCAGCCTCAAAGCACCATATATTTT
>many|TRBJ1-5|-|13|TRBV2
CASSFWANQPQHF
TGTGCCAGCAGTTTCTGGGCCAATCAGCCCCAGCATTTT
>-|TRBJ2-7|TRBD1|13|TRBV10-3
CAISTGAIYEQYF
TGTGCCATCAGCACAGGGGCGATCTACGAGCAGTACTTC
>-|TRBJ2-1|TRBD1|18|TRBV23-1
CASSLTSGDRVAYNEQFF
TGCGCCAGCAGTCTGACCTCGGGGGACAGGGTAGCCTACAATGAGCAGTTCTTC
>few|TRBJ1-1|TRBD1|14|TRBV6-5
CASSYGNRGFEAFF
TGTGCCAGCAGTTACGGTAACAGGGGTTTTGAAGCTTTCTTT
>-|TRBJ2-7|-|12|TRBV2
CASTATEYEQYF
TGTGCCAGCACCGCGACAGAGTACGAGCAGTACTTC
>once|TRBJ2-3|TRBD2|17|TRBV4-2
CASSQISGRAWIDTQYF
TGTGCCAGCAGCCAAATTAGCGGGAGGGCCTGGATAGATACGCAGTATTTT
>-|TRBJ1-1|-|15|TRBV5-1
CASSQFGRLNTEAFF
TGCGCCAGCAGCCAATTCGGGAGACTGAACACTGAAGCTTTCTTT
>-|TRBJ2-7|TRBD2|17|TRBV11-2
CASSLAPPGGGYSEQYF
TGTGCCAGCAGCTTAGCCCCCCCGGGCGGGGGTTACAGCGAGCAGTACTTC
>-|TRBJ1-1|-|15|TRBV9
CASSVEQGRNTEAFF
TGTGCCAGCAGCGTAGAACAGGGCAGGAACACTGAAGCTTTCTTT
>-|TRBJ1-2|-|15|TRBV7-2
CASSLDRGGGYGYTF
TGTGCCAGCAGCTTAGATCGGGGAGGGGGCTATGGCTACACCTTC
>-|TRBJ2-3|-|12|TRBV10-3
CAITSQGDTQYF
TGTGCCATCACCTCCCAGGGGGATACGCAGTATTTT
>-|TRBJ1-2|TRBD1|15|TRBV5-4
CASRLQGLLNYGYTF
TGTGCCAGCAGACTACAGGGGCTATTAAACTATGGCTACACCTTC
>-|TRBJ1-3|-|14|TRBV30
CAWSHQGLGNTIYF
TGTGCCTGGAGCCATCAGGGCCTTGGAAACACCATATATTTT
>-|TRBJ1-2|-|14|TRBV10-3
CAISGRESGYGYTF
TGTGCCATCAGTGGCAGGGAATCGGGCTATGGCTACACCTTC
>-|TRBJ2-3|TRBD2|15|TRBV19
CASSTRLADTDTQYF
TGTGCCAGTAGTACAAGACTAGCGGACACAGATACGCAGTATTTT
>-|TRBJ2-3|-|15|TRBV19
CASSIGHGVTDTQYF
TGTGCCAGTAGTATAGGGCACGGGGTCACAGATACGCAGTATTTT
>-|TRBJ1-2|TRBD1|16|TRBV3-1/TRBV3-2
CASSQDGLVTGSGYTF
TGTGCCAGCAGCCAAGATGGCCTTGTGACAGGGAGTGGCTACACCTTC
>-|TRBJ2-3|TRBD1|16|TRBV3-1/TRBV3-2
CASSTPGQGDTDTQYF
TGTGCCAGCAGCACACCGGGACAGGGTGACACAGATACGCAGTATTTT
>-|TRBJ1-6|-|15|TRBV20-1
CSASPNSAGNSPLHF
TGCAGTGCTAGTCCGAACTCCGCCGGGAATTCACCCCTCCACTTT
>-|TRBJ1-2|TRBD1|16|TRBV4-2
CASSQAGTGGRYGYTF
TGTGCCAGCAGCCAAGCCGGGACAGGGGGTCGCTATGGCTACACCTTC
>few|TRBJ2-5|TRBD2|16|TRBV6-1
CASSEGTSGNVKTQYF
TGTGCCAGCAGTGAAGGAACTAGCGGGAATGTGAAGACCCAGTACTTC
>-|TRBJ1-6|-|18|TRBV6-1
CASSARTAHSSYNSPLHF
TGTGCCAGCAGTGCAAGGACAGCGCACAGCTCCTATAATTCACCCCTCCACTTT
>-|TRBJ1-1|TRBD1|16|TRBV7-9
CASSLEGQRRTTEAFF
TGTGCCAGCAGCTTAGAGGGACAGAGAAGAACAACTGAAGCTTTCTTT
>-|TRBJ2-1|-|14|TRBV2
CASSALSSYNEQFF
TGTGCCAGCAGTGCCCTGAGCTCCTACAATGAGCAGTTCTTC
>-|TRBJ2-4|-|15|TRBV19
CASRDLSEAKNIQYF
TGTGCCAGTAGAGATCTTTCCGAGGCCAAAAACATTCAGTACTTC
>once|TRBJ2-2|-|18|TRBV9
CASSAGGLPSFYTGELFF
TGTGCCAGCAGCGCCGGGGGACTCCCCTCGTTTTACACCGGGGAGCTGTTTTTT
>-|TRBJ2-2|-|16|TRBV19
CASSTLGGINTGELFF
TGTGCCAGTAGTACCCTGGGGGGAATTAACACCGGGGAGCTGTTTTTT
>-|TRBJ1-4|-|15|TRBV9
CASSVEGTTNEKLFF
TGTGCCAGCAGCGTGGAGGGGACGACTAATGAAAAACTGTTTTTT
>-|TRBJ2-3|-|15|TRBV6-1
CASSERGSGTDTQYF
TGTGCCAGCAGTGAACGCGGTTCTGGCACAGATACGCAGTATTTT
>-|TRBJ2-3|-|15|TRBV7-3
CASTRGIARTDTQYF
TGTGCCAGCACCCGAGGGATAGCGAGAACAGATACGCAGTATTTT
>-|TRBJ2-1|-|21|TRBV21-1
CASRTKYSTGSRPSSYNEQFF
TGTGCCAGCAGGACTAAGTACTCGACAGGGTCCAGACCTTCCTCCTACAATGAGCAGTTCTTC
>-|TRBJ1-2|TRBD1|13|TRBV28
CASSRNRGLGYTF
TGTGCCAGCAGTCGCAACAGGGGGCTAGGCTACACCTTC
>-|TRBJ2-7|-|11|TRBV30
CAWSVLYEQYF
TGTGCCTGGAGTGTTCTATACGAGCAGTACTTC
>few|TRBJ2-4|-|16|TRBV6-8
CASILSGAITKNIQYF
TGTGCCAGCATACTGTCAGGGGCCATAACCAAAAACATTCAGTACTTC
>-|TRBJ1-4|-|15|TRBV5-1
CASSSTYRDNEKLFF
TGCGCCAGCAGCTCTACGTACAGGGATAATGAAAAACTGTTTTTT
>-|TRBJ1-2|TRBD1|14|TRBV7-2
CASSDRVANYGYTF
TGTGCCAGCAGCGACAGGGTAGCTAACTATGGCTACACCTTC